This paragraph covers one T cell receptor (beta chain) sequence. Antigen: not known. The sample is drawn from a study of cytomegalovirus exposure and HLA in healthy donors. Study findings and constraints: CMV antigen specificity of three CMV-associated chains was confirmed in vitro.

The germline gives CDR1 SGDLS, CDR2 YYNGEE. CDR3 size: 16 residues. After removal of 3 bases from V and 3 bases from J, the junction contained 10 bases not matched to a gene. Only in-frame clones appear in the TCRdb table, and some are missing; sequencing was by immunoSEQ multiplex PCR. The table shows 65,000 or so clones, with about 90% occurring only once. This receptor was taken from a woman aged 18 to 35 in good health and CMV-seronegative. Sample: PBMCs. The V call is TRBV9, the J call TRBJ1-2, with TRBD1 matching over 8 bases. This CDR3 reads CASSGEPGQVDYGYTF. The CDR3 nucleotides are TGTGCCAGCAGCGGAGAGCCGGGACAGGTCGACTATGGCTACACCTTC.